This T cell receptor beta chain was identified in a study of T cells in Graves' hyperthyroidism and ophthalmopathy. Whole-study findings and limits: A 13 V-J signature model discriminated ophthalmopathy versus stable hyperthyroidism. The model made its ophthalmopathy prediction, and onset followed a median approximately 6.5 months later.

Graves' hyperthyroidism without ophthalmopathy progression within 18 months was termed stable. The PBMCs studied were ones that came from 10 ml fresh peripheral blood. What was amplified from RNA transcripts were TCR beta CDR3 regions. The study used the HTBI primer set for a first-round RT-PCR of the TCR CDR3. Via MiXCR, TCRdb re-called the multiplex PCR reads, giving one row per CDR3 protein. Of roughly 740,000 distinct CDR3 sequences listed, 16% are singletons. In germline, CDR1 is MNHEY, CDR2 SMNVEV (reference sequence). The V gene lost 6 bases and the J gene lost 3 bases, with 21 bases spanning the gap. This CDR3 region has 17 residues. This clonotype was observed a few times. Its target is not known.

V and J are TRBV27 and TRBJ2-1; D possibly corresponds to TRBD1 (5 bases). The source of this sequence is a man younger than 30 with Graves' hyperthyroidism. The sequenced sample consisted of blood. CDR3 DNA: TGTGCCAGCAGATCGAAGGCAGGGTCTAATGTCTACAATGAGCAGTTCTTC. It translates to CASRSKAGSNVYNEQFF.